This T cell receptor beta chain comes out of a study of cytomegalovirus exposure and HLA in healthy donors. A word on this clone: Its antigen is still unknown.

The PCR used 60 Vbeta and 13 Jbeta primers. Sequencing used immunoSEQ multiplex PCR; TCRdb keeps in-frame clones, though not all of them. Of 75,000 to 100,000 clones listed, around 73% were seen once; the top ten hold about 3.7%. The CDR3 spans 14 residues. Germline V gene sequence: CDR1 MNHEY, CDR2 SVGAGI. The trim removed 6 bases at V and 5 bases at J, leaving 9 bases unmatched. General study results and limits: CMV serostatus was the only immune exposure information that was available.

This chain links TRBV6-5 with TRBJ1-2; TRBD1 matches at 7 bases. This clonotype was sampled from a man between 40 and 49 years old in good health and CMV-seronegative. Sequencing was performed on PBMCs. CDR3 sequence reads: CASSRQGPDYGYTF. CDR3 DNA sequence: TGTGCCAGCAGCAGACAGGGACCTGATTATGGCTACACCTTC.